These 9 T cell receptor beta chains were sequenced from one sample in a study of blood T cell repertoires in COVID-19. Assay: immunoSEQ multiplex PCR; the TCRdb copy retains only in-frame clones and omits some. The sample has 360,000 or so clones; around nine tenths are singletons. Input material: PBMCs or T cells enriched from blood (not recorded which). These receptor sequences come from a woman aged 25 to 39 who had been exposed to COVID-19.

The CDR3 spells CASSKLAGGAGEQFF. CDR3 DNA: TGTGCCAGCAGTAAACTAGCAGGAGGTGCGGGTGAGCAGTTCTTC. The chain links TRBV6-5 to TRBJ2-1; D might be TRBD2 (6 bases). The V gene's germline CDR1 is MNHEY and CDR2 SVGAGI. CDR3 size: 15 residues. V was cut by 5 bases and J by 9 bases, with 20 bases left in between.

The rearrangement uses TRBV28 and TRBJ1-3; TRBD1 matches 7 bases. This CDR3 is built from 16 residues. J was trimmed by 3 bases and V by 1 base; bases with no gene match: 6. The germline gives CDR1 MDHEN, CDR2 SYDVKM. This CDR3 is CASSLFIGGGGNTIYF. The CDR3 DNA reads TGTGCCAGCAGTTTATTTATAGGGGGCGGTGGAAACACCATATATTTT.

The chain joins TRBV5-8 to TRBJ2-7; perhaps TRBD2 as D (6 bases). V gave up 0 bases and J gave up 5 bases, with 15 bases separating them. The length of the CDR3 is 15 residues. Germline values: CDR1 SGHTS, CDR2 YDEGEE. The CDR3 coding sequence is TGTGCCAGCAGCTTGGAGCGGGTGGTGGGGGACGAGCAGTACTTC. Residues: CASSLERVVGDEQYF.

V usage is TRBV28 and J usage is TRBJ2-7; 7 bases match TRBD1. The CDR3 is 15 amino acids. The germline gives CDR1 MDHEN, CDR2 SYDVKM. Unmatched junction bases numbered 11, after V lost 5 bases and J lost 4 bases. The CDR3 nucleotides are TGTGCCAGCAGTACCGGAGACAGGGAGATTTACGAGCAGTACTTC. Translating it yields CASSTGDREIYEQYF. The full variable domain, in which reference TRBV28 and TRBJ2-7 provide the parts outside the CDR3, is DVKVTQSSRYLVKRTGEKVFLECVQDMDHENMFWYRQDPGLGLRLIYFSYDVKMKEKGDIPEGYSVSREKKERFSLILESASTNQTSMYLCASSTGDREIYEQYFGPGTRLTVT.

This sequence joins TRBV3-1 (or the pseudogene TRBV3-2) and TRBJ1-5; perhaps TRBD1 as D (5 bases). Germline CDR1 reads LGHDT; CDR2 reads YNNKEL (reference sequence). The CDR3 totals 15 residues. Deletions cut 0 bases from V and 5 bases from J, with 11 bases between. CDR3 bases: TGTGCCAGCAGCCAAGATTGGGGCCCTGATCAGCCCCAGCATTTT. Encoded protein: CASSQDWGPDQPQHF.

The chain joins TRBV2 to TRBJ2-2; 11 bases align to TRBD2. The CDR3 has 16 amino acids. The junction had 5 bases not matched to a gene; V was cut back by 2 bases and J by 6 bases. Germline CDR1 reads SNHLY; CDR2 reads FYNNEI. The CDR3 loop is CASSEHRSGRAGELFF. The CDR3 DNA is TGTGCCAGCAGTGAACATCGTAGCGGGAGGGCCGGGGAGCTGTTTTTT.

The V gene is TRBV6-5, the J gene TRBJ2-7, with no clear D. The CDR3 is 11 residues long. The V and J ends lost 6 bases and 0 bases respectively, with 3 bases between them. In germline, CDR1 is MNHEY, CDR2 SVGAGI. The CDR3, as DNA: TGTGCCAGCAGAGCCTCCTACGAGCAGTACTTC. Protein sequence: CASRASYEQYF.

As DNA, the CDR3 is TGTGCCAGCTCACCCCAGGGGAATCTTGGAAACACCATATATTTT. It specifies CASSPQGNLGNTIYF. This rearrangement joins TRBV18 to TRBJ1-3; possible D gene TRBD1, 6 bases. V was shortened by 3 bases and J by 3 bases, with 12 bases between the two germline ends. The CDR3 runs 15 residues. Germline V gene data show CDR1 as KGHSH and CDR2 as LQKENI.

The rearrangement links TRBV28 to TRBJ1-2; 10 bases fit TRBD1. J lost 4 bases, V lost 2 bases, and 7 bases had no gene match. Germline values: CDR1 MDHEN, CDR2 SYDVKM. The CDR3 runs 16 residues. The CDR3 DNA sequence: TGTGCCAGCAGTTTACCGGGGGACAGGGGTAGCTATGGCTACACCTTC. Amino acid sequence: CASSLPGDRGSYGYTF.